This T cell receptor beta chain was documented in a study of blood T cell repertoires in COVID-19. Background on the study: PBMCs, B-cell-depleted T cells, or T cells were the source of the cDNA or gDNA that made up the material.

Sequencing was performed with immunoSEQ multiplex PCR; in TCRdb, only in-frame clones are kept and a portion is missing. The data contain 160,000 or so clones, 80% to 90% of them singletons. The CDR3 runs to 16 residues. Between the trimmed V and J ends, which lost 3 bases and 4 bases, there was a span of 17 bases. Germline V gene data show CDR1 as LGHDT and CDR2 as YNNKEL (reference sequence). The sample consisted of peripheral blood. The chain is built from TRBV3-1 (or the pseudogene TRBV3-2) and TRBJ2-3; D is undetermined. The sequence was collected from a woman aged 55-69 years who had recovered from COVID-19. The CDR3 nucleotides are TGTGCCAGCAGCCATTCCCTAGAGGTCGGTTCAGATACGCAGTATTTT. Its protein product is CASSHSLEVGSDTQYF.